These T cell receptor beta chains were read from a single sample in a study of cytomegalovirus exposure and HLA in healthy donors. Libraries were prepared by immunoSEQ multiplex PCR; TCRdb keeps only in-frame clonotypes and omits some of them. The sample includes some 350,000 clones, approximately 90% of them seen just once. The sample comprised PBMCs. The origin of the receptors is a woman younger than 45 in good health and CMV-seropositive. Each CDR3 is given without its conserved first and last residue. D genes are given only for firm matches.

V	D	CDR3
TRBV9	TRBD1	ASSDGQGFAEAF
TRBV30	NA	AWSRQGGEKLF
TRBV13	NA	ASSLGQYYGYT
TRBV7-2	NA	ASSQPGLRMGTQY
TRBV9	TRBD1	ASSPTGGVNYGYT
TRBV11-2	NA	ASSLAITGNTIY
TRBV6-4	TRBD2	ASSRLAGREDTQY
TRBV9	NA	ASSVDPGAYNEQF
TRBV2	NA	ASKPRLNSPLH
TRBV5-6	NA	ASSLSLGLGTDTQY
TRBV28	NA	ASSPPSGVPYGYT
TRBV30	NA	ACTRDIYEQY
TRBV1	NA	TSSQDTGESYEQY
TRBV25-1	TRBD1	ASSGQGQNSYNEQF
TRBV7-2	NA	ASRDSPGRSYNEQF
TRBV28	NA	ASSFGWVGYEQY
TRBV2	NA	ASSDLGGENTGELF
TRBV5-1	NA	ASSLLQQRTDTQY
TRBV27	TRBD2	ASSLREAKEQF
TRBV30	NA	AWSIPTARGTQY
TRBV9	TRBD1	ASSVRTGVTDTQY
TRBV2	NA	ASWGGVPDTQY
TRBV5-1	TRBD1	ASSPETGEAF
TRBV28	NA	ASSLGHSGNTIY
TRBV5-1	NA	ASSSDPTGPQETQY
TRBV4-3	NA	ASSQDLDRPETQY
TRBV30	NA	AWSLTSTDTQY
TRBV9	NA	ASSTHRVRSTDTQY
TRBV12-5	NA	ASGDGVGWTGELF
TRBV30	NA	AWSVQGNQPQH
TRBV10-3	TRBD2	AISESAGVLLVHHEQY
TRBV20-1	TRBD1	SARDRDEQY
TRBV30	NA	AWSAERRSTEAF
TRBV7-8	NA	ASSLPRGDGQGY
TRBV6-5	NA	ASSYGGFNQPQH
TRBV5-1	NA	ASSSGTAGYEQY
TRBV7-2	NA	ASSTSNTEAF
TRBV19	TRBD2	ASSADIAGGNEQY
TRBV28	TRBD1	ASRPSSGQGINEQY
TRBV15	NA	ATSRDRSYGYT
TRBV7-9	TRBD1	ASSALTGGAGNTIY
TRBV7-8	NA	ASSQEGQSSNQPQH
TRBV29-1	NA	SVEELQETQY
TRBV9	TRBD1	ASSVGQGVAGELF
TRBV5-4	NA	ASSFRQPPRSYNEQF
TRBV27	NA	ASSLSSRTYEQY
TRBV5-1	NA	ASSLWGPWETQY
TRBV28	TRBD1	ASSFPGGGNIYGYT
TRBV7-2	NA	ASSLVPGSGELF
TRBV6-1	TRBD1	ASSATGGGGTEAF
TRBV19	NA	ASSNRDSNQPQH
TRBV30	TRBD2	AWRTSATSYEQY
TRBV6-1	NA	ASSDSRGYGYT
TRBV28	NA	ASLGLQGTSGNTIY